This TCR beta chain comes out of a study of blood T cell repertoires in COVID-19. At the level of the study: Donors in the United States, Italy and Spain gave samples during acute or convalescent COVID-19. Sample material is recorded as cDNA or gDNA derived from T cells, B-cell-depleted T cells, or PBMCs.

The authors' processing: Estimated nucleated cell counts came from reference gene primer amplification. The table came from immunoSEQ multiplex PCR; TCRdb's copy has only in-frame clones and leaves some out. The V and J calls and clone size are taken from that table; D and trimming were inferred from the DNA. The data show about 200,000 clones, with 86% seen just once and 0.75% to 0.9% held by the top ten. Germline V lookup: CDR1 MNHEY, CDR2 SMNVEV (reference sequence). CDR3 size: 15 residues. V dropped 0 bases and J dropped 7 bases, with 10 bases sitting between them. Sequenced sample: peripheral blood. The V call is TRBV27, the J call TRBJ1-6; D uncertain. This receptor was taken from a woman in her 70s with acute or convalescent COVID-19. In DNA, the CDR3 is TGTGCCAGCAGTTTATCGAACCGGGAGAATTCACCCCTCCACTTT. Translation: CASSLSNRENSPLHF.